Following are 8 T cell receptor beta chains from one sample sequenced in a study of regulatory T cells. No antigens are known for them. Amplification used 52 TRBV primers and 13 TRBJ primers. This table comes from immunoSEQ multiplex PCR, and its TCRdb copy is limited to in-frame clones, with some not included. Seen here are roughly 2,300 clones, under 95% observed once, and the top ten hold roughly 3%. Overall study findings and caveats: Regulatory T cells from CD3G-deficient patients were less diverse than autologous conventional CD4+ cells and control regulatory cells.

The sample consisted of CD4+ Tregs sorted from blood. The receptors originated from a child aged 10-17 years with CD3G deficiency.

This clone has more than one count but fewer than ten. The V call is TRBV28, the J call TRBJ1-5; D gene unclear. Germline V gene sequence: CDR1 MDHEN, CDR2 SYDVKM. The CDR3 extends over 13 amino acids. V shed 5 bases and J shed 2 bases, with 7 bases lying between them. The CDR3 bases are TGTGCCAGCAGTCGGAGGGGCAATCAGCCCCAGCATTTT. As protein: CASSRRGNQPQHF.

This clone occurred once. The V gene is TRBV18, the J gene TRBJ2-1; 7 nucleotides match TRBD2. The CDR3 has 16 residues. Germline CDR1 and CDR2: KGHSH and LQKENI. After removal of 5 bases from V and 9 bases from J, the junction contained 16 bases not matched to a gene. DNA of the CDR3: TGTGCCAGCTCAGCCCTCTATGCGGGAGTGGCGGGTGAGCAGTTCTTC. Its protein is CASSALYAGVAGEQFF.

The rearrangement links TRBV6-1 to TRBJ1-1; the match to TRBD1 covers 9 bases. CDR3 length: 14 amino acids. Per germline, CDR1 MNHNS and CDR2 SASEGT. Losses at the gene ends were 4 bases for V and 5 bases for J; bases not matched to a gene: 5. The CDR3 sequence: CASSGRQGGTEAFF. The CDR3 nucleotides read TGTGCCAGCAGTGGTAGACAGGGGGGGACTGAAGCTTTCTTT.

The chain couples TRBV28 to TRBJ2-2; D is possibly TRBD2 (7 bases). The V and J ends lost 6 bases and 4 bases respectively, with 18 bases between them. Germline V CDR1 and CDR2: MDHEN, SYDVKM. The CDR3 contains 16 residues. The chain's CDR3 is CASRQIRGGGTGELFF. The DNA for the CDR3 is TGTGCCAGCAGACAAATTAGGGGGGGTGGCACCGGGGAGCTGTTTTTT.

This sequence joins TRBV19 and TRBJ1-2, with a tentative D call TRBD1 (6 bases). CDR1 and CDR2 from the germline V gene are LNHDA and SQIVND (reference sequence). The CDR3 is made up of 14 amino acids. Trimming stripped 5 bases from V and 6 bases from J, with 16 bases between. Here the CDR3 reads CASSARTARDGYTF. The DNA for the CDR3 is TGTGCCAGTAGTGCCAGGACAGCAAGAGATGGCTACACCTTC.

The chain joins TRBV7-9 to TRBJ2-3; TRBD2 matches at 9 bases. This CDR3 spans 15 amino acids. Germline V CDR1 and CDR2: SEHNR, FQNEAQ (reference sequence). V lost 5 bases to trimming and J lost 6 bases; unmatched junction nucleotides: 9. This chain's CDR3 is CASSSIAGEGDTQYF. The CDR3 DNA reads as TGTGCCAGCAGCAGCATAGCGGGAGAAGGGGATACGCAGTATTTT.

The chain recombines TRBV28 with TRBJ2-1; possible D gene TRBD2, 7 bases. Germline assignment: CDR1 MDHEN and CDR2 SYDVKM. V shed 6 bases and J shed 4 bases, with 19 bases lying between them. There are 16 residues in the CDR3. DNA for the CDR3: TGTGCCAGCAGCCTCGGGGGGCCAGCTACTTACAATGAGCAGTTCTTC. This translates into CASSLGGPATYNEQFF.

The chain couples TRBV19 to TRBJ2-4, with TRBD1 identical over 11 bases. CDR1 LNHDA and CDR2 SQIVND come from the germline V gene (reference sequence). The CDR3 is 15 amino acids. Trimming cost V 1 base and J 7 bases; bases outside gene matches: 3. CDR3 loop: CASSIAGTGGNIQYF. The CDR3 nucleotides read TGTGCCAGTAGTATAGCGGGGACAGGGGGGAACATTCAGTACTTC.